This T cell receptor (beta chain) was captured in a study of blood T cell repertoires in COVID-19. The table came from immunoSEQ multiplex PCR; TCRdb's copy has only in-frame clones and leaves some out. The sample has 450,000 or so clones, about 92% seen once. Germline V gene data show CDR1 as SGHAT and CDR2 as FQNNGV. The CDR3 loop spans 13 amino acids. V lost 6 bases, J lost 4 bases, and 9 bases lay in between. Sequencing was performed on PBMCs or T cells enriched from blood (not recorded which). V is TRBV11-2 and J is TRBJ2-2; no firm D call. This TCR derives from a man between 18 and 35 years old who had recovered from COVID-19. The CDR3 spells CASRSLTTGELFF. The CDR3 nucleotides read TGTGCCAGCAGATCACTAACCACCGGGGAGCTGTTTTTT.